The entry below gives a single T cell receptor beta chain sequence along with its context. Per the original methods: Amplifying reference gene primers gave estimates of nucleated cell counts. TCRdb's copy holds only in-frame clones and misses some; the assay was immunoSEQ multiplex PCR. V and J calls and clone size are as listed in that table; D and trimming were resolved from the DNA. The sample records some 40,000 clones, around 77% being singletons. The source of the sample is a study of blood T cell repertoires in COVID-19. Study summary: PBMCs, B-cell-depleted T cells, or T cells were the source of the cDNA or gDNA that made up the material.

The CDR3 runs 14 residues. Unmatched junction bases numbered 6, after V lost 5 bases and J lost 8 bases. Germline CDR1 SGHNT, CDR2 YENEEA. Sequences were obtained from peripheral blood. The genes are TRBV11-3 and TRBJ2-1, with 10 bases fitting TRBD1. The source of this sequence is a man at least 80 years old with active or convalescent COVID-19. This CDR3 is CASSMDRGGYEQFF. Written as DNA, the CDR3 is TGTGCCAGCAGCATGGACAGGGGGGGCTATGAGCAGTTCTTC. Combining the CDR3 with reference TRBV11-3 and TRBJ2-1 gives the whole variable domain EAGVVQSPRYKIIEKKQPVAFWCNPISGHNTLYWYLQNLGQGPELLIRYENEEAVDDSQLPKDRFSAERLKGVDSTLKIQPAELGDSAVYLCASSMDRGGYEQFFGPGTRLTVL.